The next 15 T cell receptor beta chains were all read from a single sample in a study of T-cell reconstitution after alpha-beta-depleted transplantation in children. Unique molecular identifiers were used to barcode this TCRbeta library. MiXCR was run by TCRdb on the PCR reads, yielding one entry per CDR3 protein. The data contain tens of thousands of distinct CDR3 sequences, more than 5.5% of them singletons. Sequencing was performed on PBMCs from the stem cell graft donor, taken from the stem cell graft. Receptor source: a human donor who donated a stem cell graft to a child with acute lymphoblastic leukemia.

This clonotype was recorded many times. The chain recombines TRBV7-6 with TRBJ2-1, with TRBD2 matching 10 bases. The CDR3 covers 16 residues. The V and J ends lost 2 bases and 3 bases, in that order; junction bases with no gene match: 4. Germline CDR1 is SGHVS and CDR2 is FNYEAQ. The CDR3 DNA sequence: TGTGCCAGCAGCTTACTAGCGGGAGTTGGCTACAATGAGCAGTTCTTC. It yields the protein CASSLLAGVGYNEQFF.

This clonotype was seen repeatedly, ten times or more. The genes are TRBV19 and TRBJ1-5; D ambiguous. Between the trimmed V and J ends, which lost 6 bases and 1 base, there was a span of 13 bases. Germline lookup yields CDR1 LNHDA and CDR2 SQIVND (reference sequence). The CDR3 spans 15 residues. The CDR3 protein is CASSGAIRSNQPQHF. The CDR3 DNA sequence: TGTGCCAGTAGCGGAGCTATACGGAGCAATCAGCCCCAGCATTTT.

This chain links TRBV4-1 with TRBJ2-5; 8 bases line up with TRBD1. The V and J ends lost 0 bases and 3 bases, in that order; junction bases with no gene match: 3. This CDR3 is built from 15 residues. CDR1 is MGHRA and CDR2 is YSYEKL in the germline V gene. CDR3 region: CASSQDLTGEETQYF. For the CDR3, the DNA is TGCGCCAGCAGCCAAGACCTGACAGGGGAAGAGACCCAGTACTTC.

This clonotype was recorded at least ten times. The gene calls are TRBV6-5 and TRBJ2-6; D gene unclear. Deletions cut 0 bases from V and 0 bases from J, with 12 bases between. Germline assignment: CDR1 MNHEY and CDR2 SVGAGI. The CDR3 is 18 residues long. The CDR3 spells CASSYSKSSVSGANVLTF. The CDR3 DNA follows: TGTGCCAGCAGTTACTCCAAATCAAGCGTCTCTGGGGCCAACGTCCTGACTTTC.

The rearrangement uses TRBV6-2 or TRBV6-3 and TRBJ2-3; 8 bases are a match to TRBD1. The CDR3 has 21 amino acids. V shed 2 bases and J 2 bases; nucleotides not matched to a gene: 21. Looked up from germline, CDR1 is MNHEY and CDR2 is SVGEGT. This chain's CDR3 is CASSYPPPSSLDRGHTDTQYF. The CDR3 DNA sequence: TGTGCCAGCAGTTACCCCCCTCCCTCAAGTCTCGACAGGGGCCACACAGATACGCAGTATTTT.

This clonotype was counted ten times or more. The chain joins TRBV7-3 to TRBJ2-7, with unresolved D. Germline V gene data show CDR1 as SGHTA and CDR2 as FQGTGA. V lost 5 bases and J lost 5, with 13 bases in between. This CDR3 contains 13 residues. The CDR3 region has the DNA TGTGCCAGCAGCCCCTCTCGTGGCCACGAGCAGTACTTC. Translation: CASSPSRGHEQYF.

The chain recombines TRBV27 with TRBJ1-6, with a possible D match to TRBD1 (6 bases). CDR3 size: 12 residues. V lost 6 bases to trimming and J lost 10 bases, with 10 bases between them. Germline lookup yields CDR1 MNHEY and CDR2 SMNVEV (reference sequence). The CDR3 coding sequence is TGTGCCAGCAGGTTAGGGGGATCACCCCTCCACTTT. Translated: CASRLGGSPLHF.

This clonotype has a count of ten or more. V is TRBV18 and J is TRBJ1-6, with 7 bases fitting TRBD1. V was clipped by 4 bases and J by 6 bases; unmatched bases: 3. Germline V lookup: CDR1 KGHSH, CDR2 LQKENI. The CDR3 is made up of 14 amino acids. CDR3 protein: CASSQDRINSPLHF. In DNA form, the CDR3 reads TGTGCCAGCTCACAGGACAGGATTAATTCACCCCTCCACTTT.

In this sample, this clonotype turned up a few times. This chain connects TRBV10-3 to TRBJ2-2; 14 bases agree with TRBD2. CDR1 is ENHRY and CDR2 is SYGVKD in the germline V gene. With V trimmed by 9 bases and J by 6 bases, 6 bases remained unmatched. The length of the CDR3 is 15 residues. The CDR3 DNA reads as TGTGCCATGACTAGCGGGAGGGCCTTCTCCGGGGAGCTGTTTTTT. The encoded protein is CAMTSGRAFSGELFF.

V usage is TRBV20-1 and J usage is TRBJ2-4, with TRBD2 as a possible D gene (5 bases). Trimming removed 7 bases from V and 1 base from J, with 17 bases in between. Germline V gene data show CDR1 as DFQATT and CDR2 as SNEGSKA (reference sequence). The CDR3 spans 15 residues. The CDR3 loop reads CSGNSEATAKNIQYF. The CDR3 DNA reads TGCAGTGGGAATAGCGAGGCAACGGCCAAAAACATTCAGTACTTC.

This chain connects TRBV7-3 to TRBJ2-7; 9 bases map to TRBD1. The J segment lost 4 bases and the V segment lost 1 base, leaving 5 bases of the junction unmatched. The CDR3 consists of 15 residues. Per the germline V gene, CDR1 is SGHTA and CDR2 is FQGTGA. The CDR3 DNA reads TGTGCCAGCAGCTTAAGGCCGGGACAGGGATACGAGCAGTACTTC. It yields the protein CASSLRPGQGYEQYF.

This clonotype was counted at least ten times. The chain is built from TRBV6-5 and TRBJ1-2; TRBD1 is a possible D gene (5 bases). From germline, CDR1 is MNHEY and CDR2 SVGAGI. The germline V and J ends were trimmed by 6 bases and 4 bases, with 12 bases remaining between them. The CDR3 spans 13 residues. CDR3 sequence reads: CASSTGTPYGYTF. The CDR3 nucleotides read TGTGCCAGCAGCACCGGGACCCCCTATGGCTACACCTTC.

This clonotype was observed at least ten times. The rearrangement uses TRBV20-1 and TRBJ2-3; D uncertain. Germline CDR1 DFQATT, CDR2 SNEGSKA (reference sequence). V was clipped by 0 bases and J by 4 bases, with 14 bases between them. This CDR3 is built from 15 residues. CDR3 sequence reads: CSARDTPPAADTQYF. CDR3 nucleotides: TGCAGTGCTAGAGACACCCCTCCCGCGGCAGATACGCAGTATTTT.

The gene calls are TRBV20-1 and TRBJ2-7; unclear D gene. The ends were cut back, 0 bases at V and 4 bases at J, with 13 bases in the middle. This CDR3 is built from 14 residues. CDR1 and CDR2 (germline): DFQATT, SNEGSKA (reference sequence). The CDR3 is CSARDGYSLYEQYF. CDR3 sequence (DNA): TGCAGTGCTAGAGATGGCTACAGTTTGTACGAGCAGTACTTC.

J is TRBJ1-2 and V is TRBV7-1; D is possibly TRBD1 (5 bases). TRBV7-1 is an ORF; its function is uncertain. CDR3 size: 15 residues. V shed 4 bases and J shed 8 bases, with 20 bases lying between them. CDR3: CASSYGTGGPKGYTF. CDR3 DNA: TGTGCCAGCAGCTACGGGACGGGCGGCCCGAAGGGCTACACCTTC.